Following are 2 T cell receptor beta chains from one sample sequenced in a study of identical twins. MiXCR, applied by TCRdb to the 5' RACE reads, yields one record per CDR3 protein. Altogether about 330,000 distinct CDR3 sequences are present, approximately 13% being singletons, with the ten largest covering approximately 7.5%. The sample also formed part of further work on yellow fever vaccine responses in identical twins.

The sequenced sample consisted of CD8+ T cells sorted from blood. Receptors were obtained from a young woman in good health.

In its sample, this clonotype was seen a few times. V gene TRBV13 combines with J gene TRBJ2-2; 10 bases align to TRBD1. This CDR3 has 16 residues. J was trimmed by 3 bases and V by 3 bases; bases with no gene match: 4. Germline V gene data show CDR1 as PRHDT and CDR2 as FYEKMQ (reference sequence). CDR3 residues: CASSFPGTGDTGELFF. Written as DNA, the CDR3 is TGTGCCAGCAGCTTTCCCGGGACAGGGGACACCGGGGAGCTGTTTTTT.

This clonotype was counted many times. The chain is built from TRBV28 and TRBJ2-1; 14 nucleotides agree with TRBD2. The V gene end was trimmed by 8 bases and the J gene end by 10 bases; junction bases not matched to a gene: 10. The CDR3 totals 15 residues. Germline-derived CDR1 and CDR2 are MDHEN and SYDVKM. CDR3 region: CASLPGLAGVNEQFF. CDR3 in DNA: TGTGCCAGCCTGCCGGGACTAGCGGGAGTAAACGAGCAGTTCTTC. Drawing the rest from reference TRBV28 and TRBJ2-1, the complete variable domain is DVKVTQSSRYLVKRTGEKVFLECVQDMDHENMFWYRQDPGLGLRLIYFSYDVKMKEKGDIPEGYSVSREKKERFSLILESASTNQTSMYLCASLPGLAGVNEQFFGPGTRLTVL.